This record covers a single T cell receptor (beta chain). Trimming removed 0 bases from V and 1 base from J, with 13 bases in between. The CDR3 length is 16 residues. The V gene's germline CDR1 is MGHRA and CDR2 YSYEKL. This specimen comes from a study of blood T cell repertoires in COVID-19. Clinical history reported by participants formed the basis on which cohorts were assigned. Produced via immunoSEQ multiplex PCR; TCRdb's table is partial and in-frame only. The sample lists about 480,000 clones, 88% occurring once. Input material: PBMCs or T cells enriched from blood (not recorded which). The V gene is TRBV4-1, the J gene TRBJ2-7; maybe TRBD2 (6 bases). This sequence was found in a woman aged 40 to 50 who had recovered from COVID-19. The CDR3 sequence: CASSQDGTAESYEQYF. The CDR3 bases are TGCGCCAGCAGCCAAGATGGGACTGCTGAATCCTACGAGCAGTACTTC.